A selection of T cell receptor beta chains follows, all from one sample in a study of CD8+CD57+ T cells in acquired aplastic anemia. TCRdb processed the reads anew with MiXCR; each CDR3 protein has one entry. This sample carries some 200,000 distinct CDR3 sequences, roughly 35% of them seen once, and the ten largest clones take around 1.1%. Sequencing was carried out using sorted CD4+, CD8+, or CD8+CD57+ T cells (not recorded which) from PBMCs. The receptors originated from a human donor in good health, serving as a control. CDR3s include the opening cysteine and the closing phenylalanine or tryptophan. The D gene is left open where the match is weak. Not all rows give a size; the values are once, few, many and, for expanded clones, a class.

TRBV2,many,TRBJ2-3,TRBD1,CASSEDREADTQYF,TGTGCCAGCAGCGAGGACAGGGAGGCAGATACGCAGTATTTT
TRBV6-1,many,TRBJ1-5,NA,CASSDISNQPQHF,TGTGCCAGCAGTGACATAAGCAATCAGCCCCAGCATTTT
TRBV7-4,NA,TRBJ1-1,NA,CASGKGAEAFF,TGTGCCAGCGGGAAGGGGGCTGAAGCTTTCTTT
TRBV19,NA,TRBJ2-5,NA,CASRFFGDQETQYF,TGTGCCAGTAGATTTTTCGGGGACCAAGAGACCCAGTACTTC
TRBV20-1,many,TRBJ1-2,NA,CMLPLYYGYTF,TGCATGCTCCCCCTGTACTATGGCTACACCTTC
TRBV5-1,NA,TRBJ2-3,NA,CASSLSVSGAGTDTQYF,TGCGCCAGCAGCTTGTCGGTATCAGGGGCTGGCACAGATACGCAGTATTTT
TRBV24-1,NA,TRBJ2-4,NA,CASSVLWPGDIQYF,TGTGCCAGCAGCGTTCTTTGGCCGGGTGACATTCAGTACTTC
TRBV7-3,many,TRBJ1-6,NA,CASSAGVSGSPLHF,TGTGCCAGCAGCGCGGGTGTGTCGGGCTCACCCCTCCACTTT
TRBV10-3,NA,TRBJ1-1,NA,CASYTIRFGYTEAFF,TGTGCCAGCTACACGATTCGGTTCGGGTACACTGAAGCTTTCTTT
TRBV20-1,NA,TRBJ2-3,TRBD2,CSARTSGGADTQYF,TGCAGTGCCAGGACTAGCGGGGGGGCGGATACGCAGTATTTT
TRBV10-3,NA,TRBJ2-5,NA,CAISAGYQETQYF,TGTGCCATCAGTGCTGGGTACCAAGAGACCCAGTACTTC
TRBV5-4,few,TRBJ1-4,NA,CASSLLGEKLFF,TGTGCCAGCAGCCTGTTGGGTGAAAAACTGTTTTTT
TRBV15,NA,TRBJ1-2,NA,CATSRNYQDSGNTF,TGTGCCACCAGCAGAAACTACCAGGACTCTGGAAACACCTTC
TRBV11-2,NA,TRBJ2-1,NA,CAGSRTDEWNEQFF,TGTGCCGGCAGCAGGACAGATGAGTGGAATGAGCAGTTCTTC
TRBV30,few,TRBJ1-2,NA,CAWSRVGGYGYTF,TGTGCCTGGAGTAGAGTCGGGGGCTATGGCTACACCTTC
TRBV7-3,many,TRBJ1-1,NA,CASSEMGSQNTEAFF,TGTGCCAGCAGCGAAATGGGCAGTCAGAACACTGAAGCTTTCTTT
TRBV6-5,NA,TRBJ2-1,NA,CASSYSWTIGSGNEQFF,TGTGCCAGCAGTTACTCGTGGACTATCGGGAGTGGCAATGAGCAGTTCTTC
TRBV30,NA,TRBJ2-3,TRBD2,CARASGRTDTQYF,TGTGCCCGCGCTAGCGGGAGGACAGATACGCAGTATTTT
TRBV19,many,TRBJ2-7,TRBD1,CASSIAGGIRYEQYF,TGTGCCAGTAGTATAGCAGGGGGAATTCGGTACGAGCAGTACTTC
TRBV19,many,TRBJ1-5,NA,CASRSRGGNQPQHF,TGTGCCAGTAGGAGCAGGGGTGGCAATCAGCCCCAGCATTTT
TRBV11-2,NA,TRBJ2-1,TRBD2,CASSLPQTSGGAYEQFF,TGTGCCAGCAGCTTACCCCAAACTAGCGGGGGGGCCTATGAGCAGTTCTTC
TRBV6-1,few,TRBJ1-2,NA,CASSDGDYGYTF,TGTGCCAGCAGTGACGGAGACTATGGCTACACCTTC
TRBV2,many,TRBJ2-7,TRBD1,CASTRGQGLVGSYEQYF,TGTGCCAGCACCCGGGGACAGGGTCTGGTAGGGTCCTACGAGCAGTACTTC
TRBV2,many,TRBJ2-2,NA,CASSPAPITGELFF,TGTGCCAGCAGTCCAGCTCCCATCACCGGGGAGCTGTTTTTT
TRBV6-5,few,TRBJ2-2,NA,CASSYLPGELFF,TGTGCCAGCAGTTACTTACCCGGGGAGCTGTTTTTT
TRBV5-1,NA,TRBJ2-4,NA,CASSLGLGKGQYF,TGCGCCAGCAGCTTGGGTTTAGGGAAGGGCCAGTACTTC
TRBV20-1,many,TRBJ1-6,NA,CSAMTGLGNGPYNSPLHF,TGCAGTGCCATGACCGGACTGGGGAACGGGCCCTATAATTCACCCCTCCACTTT
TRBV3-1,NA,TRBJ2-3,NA,CASSRTTSTDTQYF,TGTGCCAGCAGCCGAACGACTAGCACAGATACGCAGTATTTT
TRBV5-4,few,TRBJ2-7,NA,CASSVGGTGSGYEQYF,TGTGCCAGCAGCGTGGGAGGGACAGGTTCAGGCTACGAGCAGTACTTC
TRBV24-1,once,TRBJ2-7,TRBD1,CATSDAGQGFYEQYF,TGTGCCACCAGTGACGCGGGACAGGGGTTTTACGAGCAGTACTTC
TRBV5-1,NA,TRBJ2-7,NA,CASSLQGRYEQYF,TGCGCCAGCAGCTTACAGGGGAGGTACGAGCAGTACTTC
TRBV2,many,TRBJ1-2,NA,CASSRGHVDGYTF,TGTGCCAGCAGCCGAGGACATGTCGATGGCTACACCTTC
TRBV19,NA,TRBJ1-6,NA,CASKPPGQAPLHF,TGTGCCAGTAAGCCCCCCGGGCAAGCACCCCTCCACTTT
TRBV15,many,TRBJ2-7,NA,CATSRVPPRAPTAYEQYF,TGTGCCACCAGCAGAGTTCCCCCCAGAGCCCCCACAGCCTACGAGCAGTACTTC
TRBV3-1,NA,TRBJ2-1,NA,CASSQVQGHEQFF,TGTGCCAGCAGCCAAGTGCAAGGGCATGAGCAGTTCTTC
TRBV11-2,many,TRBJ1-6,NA,CASSLAVYNSPLHF,TGTGCCAGCAGCCTGGCCGTCTATAATTCACCCCTCCACTTT
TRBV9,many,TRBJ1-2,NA,CASSVVNVYPLNYGYTF,TGTGCCAGCAGCGTAGTAAACGTCTACCCTCTGAACTATGGCTACACCTTC
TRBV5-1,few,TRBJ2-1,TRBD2,CASSPRSGDNEQFF,TGCGCCAGCAGTCCACGGAGCGGGGACAATGAGCAGTTCTTC
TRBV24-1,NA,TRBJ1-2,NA,CATSPTGAFGYTF,TGTGCCACCAGTCCCACGGGGGCCTTTGGCTACACCTTC
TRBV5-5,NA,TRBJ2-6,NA,CASSLLGSGANVLTF,TGTGCCAGCAGCTTGTTGGGATCTGGGGCCAACGTCCTGACTTTC
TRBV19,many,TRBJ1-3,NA,CASSRGRSSGNTIYF,TGTGCCAGTAGTAGGGGACGTTCCTCTGGAAACACCATATATTTT
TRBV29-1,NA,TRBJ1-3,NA,CSVEGSNTIYF,TGCAGCGTTGAGGGTTCGAACACCATATATTTT
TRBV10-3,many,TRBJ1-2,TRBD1,CAIKLQGDYGYTF,TGTGCCATCAAGCTACAGGGGGACTATGGCTACACCTTC
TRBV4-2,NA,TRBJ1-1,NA,CASSQPSTEAFF,TGTGCCAGCAGCCAACCCTCTACTGAAGCTTTCTTT
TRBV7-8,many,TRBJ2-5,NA,CASSLMRGSETQYF,TGTGCCAGCAGCTTAATGCGGGGATCAGAGACCCAGTACTTC
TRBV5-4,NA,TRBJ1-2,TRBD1,CASSLEGQVNYGYTF,TGTGCCAGCAGCTTGGAGGGACAGGTTAACTATGGCTACACCTTC
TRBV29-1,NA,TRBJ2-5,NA,CSVVGPEVETQYF,TGCAGCGTCGTGGGACCAGAGGTGGAGACCCAGTACTTC
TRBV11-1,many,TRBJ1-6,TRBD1,CASSRLAPGTANNSPLHF,TGTGCCAGCAGTCGATTAGCTCCAGGGACAGCGAATAATTCACCCCTCCACTTT
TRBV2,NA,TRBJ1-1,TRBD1,CASKMGDRGAAAFF,TGTGCCAGCAAAATGGGGGACAGGGGCGCGGCGGCTTTCTTT
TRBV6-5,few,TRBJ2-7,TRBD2,CASSSRLAGEKTYEQYF,TGTGCCAGCAGTTCCCGGTTAGCGGGGGAAAAAACTTACGAGCAGTACTTC
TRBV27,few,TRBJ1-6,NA,CASSLWSQFNSPLHF,TGTGCCAGCAGTTTATGGTCGCAGTTTAATTCACCCCTCCACTTT
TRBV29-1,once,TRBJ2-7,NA,CREVYASNEQYF,TGCAGGGAAGTGTACGCGTCGAACGAGCAGTACTTC
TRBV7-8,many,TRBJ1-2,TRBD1,CASSFDRADGYTF,TGTGCCAGCAGCTTCGACAGGGCGGATGGCTACACCTTC
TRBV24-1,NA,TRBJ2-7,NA,CASSPPGDYEQYF,TGTGCCAGCTCTCCTCCAGGAGACTACGAGCAGTACTTC
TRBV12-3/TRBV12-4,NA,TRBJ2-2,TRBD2,CASSPSGGLNTGELFF,TGTGCCAGCAGTCCTAGCGGGGGGTTGAACACCGGGGAGCTGTTTTTT